This T cell receptor (beta chain) is from a study of cytomegalovirus exposure and HLA in healthy donors. Findings and caveats of the study: A later analysis found that most CMV-associated TCR beta chains appeared HLA-restricted. According to reports, the classifier identified cytomegalovirus status with high specificity and sensitivity. A later analysis reported that several of the most significant clusters appeared to be linked to common viral pathogens, among them Epstein-Barr virus.

The PCR employed 60 Vbeta primers together with 13 Jbeta primers. Profiled with immunoSEQ multiplex PCR; TCRdb holds only in-frame clones, not every one. In the table there are about 120,000 clones, approximately 66% of which are singletons. V shed 3 bases, J shed 7 bases, and the junction held 9 bases outside the gene matches. CDR3 length: 14 residues. In germline, CDR1 is SGHRS, CDR2 YFSETQ. Note on this clone: What it recognizes is unknown.

Sequencing was done on a sample of PBMCs. The origin of this receptor is a woman aged 40 to 50 in good health and CMV-seropositive. V gene TRBV5-1 combines with J gene TRBJ1-1; 7 nucleotides line up with TRBD1. The CDR3 DNA reads TGCGCCAGCAGCTGGAATGACAGGACAGGTGAAGCTTTCTTT. This gives the protein CASSWNDRTGEAFF.